The 17 T cell receptor beta chains reported below all come from one sample, sequenced in a study of blood T cell repertoires in COVID-19. The data were produced by immunoSEQ multiplex PCR, yet TCRdb's version contains in-frame clones alone and is incomplete. The table has around 480,000 clones, roughly 87% seen once. The sample comprised PBMCs or T cells enriched from blood (not recorded which). The receptors were gathered from a woman in her late teens or twenties who had recovered from COVID-19.

The chain uses TRBV21-1 and TRBJ1-5; the DNA was not used to check the table's D call, TRBD1. TRBV21-1 is a listed pseudogene. This CDR3 is 17 amino acids long. The CDR3 region is CASSRQTGTGGYQPQHF. CDR3 sequence (DNA): TGTGCCAGCAGCAGACAGACAGGAACCGGCGGCTATCAGCCCCAGCATTTT.

The CDR3 loop reads CASSHPSNPGGGTEAFF. The CDR3 DNA sequence: TGTGCCAGCAGCCATCCCTCTAATCCAGGAGGAGGGACTGAAGCTTTCTTT. The gene calls are TRBV7-9 and TRBJ1-1; D call uncertain. V was pared by 5 bases and J by 5 bases, with 24 bases between. Germline V gene data show CDR1 as SEHNR and CDR2 as FQNEAQ (reference sequence). The CDR3 totals 17 residues.

This chain connects TRBV24-1 to TRBJ2-2; D not resolved. This CDR3 has 15 residues. Germline V gene lookup returns CDR1 KGHDR and CDR2 SFDVKD. The V gene lost 2 bases and the J gene lost 3 bases, with 9 bases spanning the gap. The CDR3 DNA reads TGTGCCACCAGTGATTCGTCGACTGACACCGGGGAGCTGTTTTTT. Its protein product is CATSDSSTDTGELFF.

The V and J genes are TRBV3-1 (or the pseudogene TRBV3-2) and TRBJ1-5; the D is unclear. The length of the CDR3 is 15 residues. Germline assignment: CDR1 LGHDT and CDR2 YNNKEL (reference sequence). The V end lost 1 base, the J end lost 0 bases, and 7 bases lay between the germline ends. The CDR3 DNA follows: TGTGCCAGCAGCCAAGGGCACTATAGCAATCAGCCCCAGCATTTT. Translation: CASSQGHYSNQPQHF.

The CDR3 DNA reads as TGCGCCAGCAGCCGGGGCAGCCTCTTAGTTAGCTACACCTTC. Translated: CASSRGSLLVSYTF. The chain uses TRBV4-1 and TRBJ1-2, with D maybe TRBD1 (5 bases). The CDR3 length is 14 residues. V lost 4 bases, J lost 9 bases, and 18 bases lay in between. CDR1 and CDR2 from the germline V gene are MGHRA and YSYEKL.

The chain recombines TRBV7-2 with TRBJ2-3; TRBD2 matches 7 bases. The ends lost 5 bases at V and 2 bases at J; junction bases unmatched: 4. The CDR3 totals 14 residues. Germline CDR1 is SGHTA and CDR2 is FQGNSA. The chain's CDR3 is CASSPGLVTDTQYF. The CDR3 nucleotides are TGTGCCAGCAGCCCAGGACTAGTCACAGATACGCAGTATTTT. The whole variable domain, remainder taken from reference TRBV7-2 and TRBJ2-3, is GAGVSQSPSNKVTEKGKDVELRCDPISGHTALYWYRQSLGQGLEFLIYFQGNSAPDKSGLPSDRFSAERTGGSVSTLTIQRTQQEDSAVYLCASSPGLVTDTQYFGPGTRLTVL.

The chain is built from TRBV11-2 and TRBJ1-4; D might be TRBD1 (6 bases). This CDR3 comprises 16 residues. CDR1 is SGHAT and CDR2 is FQNNGV in the germline V gene. V dropped 0 bases and J dropped 8 bases, with 16 bases sitting between them. The CDR3 DNA reads as TGTGCCAGCAGCTTAGACGCTCGGCAGGGGTACGAAAAACTGTTTTTT. Translated, it gives CASSLDARQGYEKLFF. Looking up the rest from reference TRBV11-2 and TRBJ1-4 gives the full variable domain: EAGVAQSPRYKIIEKRQSVAFWCNPISGHATLYWYQQILGQGPKLLIQFQNNGVVDDSQLPKDRFSAERLKGVDSTLKIQPAKLEDSAVYLCASSLDARQGYEKLFFGSGTQLSVL.

The J gene is TRBJ1-3, the V gene TRBV25-1, with 11 bases that match TRBD1. J was trimmed by 3 bases and V by 8 bases; bases with no gene match: 6. This CDR3 has 15 amino acids. Germline CDR1 and CDR2: MGHDK and SYGVNS. The CDR3 DNA is TGTGCCAGCCCAGGACAGGGGGCTCGTGGAAACACCATATATTTT. It codes for CASPGQGARGNTIYF.

V and J are TRBV10-2 and TRBJ2-1; 8 bases map to TRBD2. The V and J ends lost 0 bases and 9 bases, in that order; junction bases with no gene match: 4. Per germline, CDR1 WSHSY and CDR2 SAAADI. This CDR3 is built from 14 residues. DNA of the CDR3: TGCGCCAGCAGTGAGTCGACTAGCGAGAGTGAGCAGTTCTTC. Amino acid sequence: CASSESTSESEQFF.

The sample holds one count of this clone. This sequence joins TRBV29-1 and TRBJ2-1, with 7 positions matching TRBD1. The trim removed 5 bases at V and 10 bases at J, leaving 5 bases unmatched. Germline assignment: CDR1 SQVTM and CDR2 ANQGSEA. This CDR3 has 11 residues. The CDR3 DNA reads TGCAGCGTTCCTACAGGGGAAGAGCAGTTCTTC. It yields the protein CSVPTGEEQFF.

The rearrangement uses TRBV4-1 and TRBJ1-5; D might be TRBD1 (5 bases). V lost 0 bases, J lost 6 bases, and 12 bases lay in between. Germline V CDR1 and CDR2: MGHRA, YSYEKL. This CDR3 region has 15 residues. CDR3 loop: CASSQDTGLGQPQHF. CDR3 bases: TGCGCCAGCAGCCAAGATACAGGCCTCGGTCAGCCCCAGCATTTT.

CDR3 bases: TGTGCCACCAAAAGTCTCAGGGGAGCTTTCTTT. The encoded protein is CATKSLRGAFF. V usage is TRBV2 and J usage is TRBJ1-1; TRBD1 might be the D (6 bases). Germline CDR1 is SNHLY and CDR2 is FYNNEI. Trimming shortened V by 10 bases and J by 10 bases, and 16 bases separated the two germline ends. This CDR3 has 11 amino acids.

The V gene is TRBV3-1 (or the pseudogene TRBV3-2), the J gene TRBJ1-1; 7 nucleotides match TRBD1. The germline CDR1 and CDR2 sequences are LGHDT and YNNKEL (reference sequence). V was pared by 5 bases and J by 5 bases, with 11 bases of the junction left unmatched. This CDR3 is built from 15 residues. The CDR3 protein is CASSAWGTAATEAFF. As DNA, the CDR3 is TGTGCCAGCAGCGCGTGGGGGACAGCCGCTACTGAAGCTTTCTTT.

The J gene is TRBJ1-2, the V gene TRBV10-1, with a tentative D call TRBD1 (5 bases). Trimming cost V 0 bases and J 6 bases, with 20 bases left between them. Germline CDR1 WNHNN, CDR2 SYGVQD (reference sequence). The CDR3 sequence is 17 residues long. CDR3 loop: CASSESVQRGSRDGYTF. The CDR3 DNA reads TGCGCCAGCAGTGAGTCTGTTCAACGGGGGTCAAGGGATGGCTACACCTTC.

V gene TRBV11-2 combines with J gene TRBJ2-5, with D uncertain. CDR1 is SGHAT and CDR2 is FQNNGV in the germline V gene. V gave up 4 bases and J gave up 1 base, with 4 bases separating them. The CDR3 covers 12 residues. The CDR3 DNA reads as TGTGCCAGCAGCTCCATCCAAGAGACCCAGTACTTC. It codes for CASSSIQETQYF.

This chain joins TRBV7-3 and TRBJ2-1; 10 bases line up with TRBD2. The length of the CDR3 is 17 residues. CDR1 and CDR2 (germline): SGHTA, FQGTGA. With 5 bases clipped from V and 6 bases from J, the junction kept 13 bases outside the gene matches. For the CDR3, the DNA is TGTGCCAGCAGCGACCTCGAACTAGCGGGGCACGGCAATGAGCAGTTCTTC. Translating gives CASSDLELAGHGNEQFF.

The chain carries TRBV3-1 (or the pseudogene TRBV3-2) and TRBJ1-1; tentative D call: TRBD1 (5 bases). Germline CDR1 and CDR2: LGHDT and YNNKEL (reference sequence). V was cut by 5 bases and J by 1 base, with 11 bases left in between. CDR3 length: 14 residues. The CDR3 DNA reads TGTGCCAGCAGCTTGGGGGAGGGGAACACTGAAGCTTTCTTT. Its protein product is CASSLGEGNTEAFF.